This TCR beta chain stems from a study of response to subunit inactivated influenza vaccine. Each CDR3 protein is one row after TCRdb ran MiXCR on the RT-PCR reads. The sample records around 570,000 distinct CDR3 sequences, approximately 10% being singletons. The sample also formed part of further work on T cells expressing NK-cell markers. That paper adds: UMIs accompanied the 5'RACE template switching by which TCR beta cDNA was made.

Source: PBMCs from blood, taken on the day of vaccination. This sequence originates from a man aged 50-59 years who received an inactivated influenza vaccine.

DNA for the CDR3: TGCGCCAGCAGCCAGGGTTTGACGCCGGCTAACTATGGCTACACCTTC. Its protein is CASSQGLTPANYGYTF. The chain recombines TRBV4-3 with TRBJ1-2, with D unclear. CDR3 size: 16 residues. V lost 3 bases to trimming and J lost 0 bases, with 14 bases between them. In germline, CDR1 is LGHNA, CDR2 YSLEER.